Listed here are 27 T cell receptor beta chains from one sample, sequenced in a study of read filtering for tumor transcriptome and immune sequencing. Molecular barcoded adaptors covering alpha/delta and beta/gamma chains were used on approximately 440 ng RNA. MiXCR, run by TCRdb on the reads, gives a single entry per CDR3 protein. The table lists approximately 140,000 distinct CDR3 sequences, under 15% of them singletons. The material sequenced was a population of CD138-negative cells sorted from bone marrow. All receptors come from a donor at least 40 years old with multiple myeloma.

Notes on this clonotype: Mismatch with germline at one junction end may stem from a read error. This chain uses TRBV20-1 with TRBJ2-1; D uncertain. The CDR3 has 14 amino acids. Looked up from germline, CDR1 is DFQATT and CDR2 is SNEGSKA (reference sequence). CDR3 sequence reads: CSARDPGSYNEQLF. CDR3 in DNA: TGCAGTGCTAGAGATCCGGGCTCCTACAATGAGCAGCTCTTC.

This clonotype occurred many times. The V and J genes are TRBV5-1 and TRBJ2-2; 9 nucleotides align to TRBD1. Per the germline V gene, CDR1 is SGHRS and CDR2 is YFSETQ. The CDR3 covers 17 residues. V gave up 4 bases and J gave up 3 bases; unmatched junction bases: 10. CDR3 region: CASSAQGARVHTGELFF. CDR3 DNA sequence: TGCGCCAGCAGCGCACAGGGGGCGCGGGTCCACACCGGGGAGCTGTTTTTT.

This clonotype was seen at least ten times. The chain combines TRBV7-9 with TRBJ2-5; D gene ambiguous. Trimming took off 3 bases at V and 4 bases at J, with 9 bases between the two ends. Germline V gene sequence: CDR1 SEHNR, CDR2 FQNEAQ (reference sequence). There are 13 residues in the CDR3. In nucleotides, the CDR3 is TGTGCCAGCAGCTTGGTTTCTCTAGAGACCCAGTACTTC. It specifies CASSLVSLETQYF.

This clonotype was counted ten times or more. CDR3 loop: CSGMDRGRGYTF. The CDR3 coding sequence is TGCAGCGGCATGGACAGGGGAAGAGGCTACACCTTC. The chain joins TRBV29-1 to TRBJ1-2; 9 bases line up with TRBD1. J was trimmed by 8 bases and V by 7 bases; bases with no gene match: 8. Per the germline V gene, CDR1 is SQVTM and CDR2 is ANQGSEA. This CDR3 has 12 residues.

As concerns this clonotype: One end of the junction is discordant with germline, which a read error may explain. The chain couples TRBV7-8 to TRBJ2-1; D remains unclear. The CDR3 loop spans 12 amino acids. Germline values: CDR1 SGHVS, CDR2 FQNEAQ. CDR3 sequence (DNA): TGTGCCGGCAGCAAATTTCGGAGTGAGCAGTTCTTC. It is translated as CAGSKFRSEQFF.

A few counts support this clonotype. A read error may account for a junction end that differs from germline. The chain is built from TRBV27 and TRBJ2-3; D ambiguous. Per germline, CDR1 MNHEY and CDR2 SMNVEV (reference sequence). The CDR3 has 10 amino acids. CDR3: CSPSTDTQYF. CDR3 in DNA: TGCTCGCCTAGCACAGATACGCAGTATTTT.

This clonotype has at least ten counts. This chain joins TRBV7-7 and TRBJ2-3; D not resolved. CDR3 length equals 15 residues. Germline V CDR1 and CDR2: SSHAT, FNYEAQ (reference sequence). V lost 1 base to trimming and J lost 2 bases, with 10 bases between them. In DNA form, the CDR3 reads TGTGCCAGCAGCTTAGGGCTGCCGCCCACAGATACGCAGTATTTT. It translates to CASSLGLPPTDTQYF.

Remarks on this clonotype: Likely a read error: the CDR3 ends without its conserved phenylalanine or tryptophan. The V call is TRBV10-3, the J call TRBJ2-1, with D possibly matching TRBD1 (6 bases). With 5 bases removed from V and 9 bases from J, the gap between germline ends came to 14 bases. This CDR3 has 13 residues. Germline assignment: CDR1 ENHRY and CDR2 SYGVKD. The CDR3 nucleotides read TGTGCCATCAGTAGGCAGGGGTCCGGTGAGCAGTTCCTC. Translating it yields CAISRQGSGEQFL.

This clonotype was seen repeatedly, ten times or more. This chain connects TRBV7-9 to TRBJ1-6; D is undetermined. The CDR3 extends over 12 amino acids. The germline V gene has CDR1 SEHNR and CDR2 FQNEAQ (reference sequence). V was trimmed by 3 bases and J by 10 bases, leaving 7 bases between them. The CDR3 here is CASSFPGSPLHF. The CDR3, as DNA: TGTGCCAGCAGCTTCCCAGGCTCACCCCTCCACTTT. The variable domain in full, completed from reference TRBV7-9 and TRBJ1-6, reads DTGVSQNPRHKITKRGQNVTFRCDPISEHNRLYWYRQTLGQGPEFLTYFQNEAQLEKSRLLSDRFSAERPKGSFSTLEIQRTEQGDSAMYLCASSFPGSPLHFGNGTRLTVT.

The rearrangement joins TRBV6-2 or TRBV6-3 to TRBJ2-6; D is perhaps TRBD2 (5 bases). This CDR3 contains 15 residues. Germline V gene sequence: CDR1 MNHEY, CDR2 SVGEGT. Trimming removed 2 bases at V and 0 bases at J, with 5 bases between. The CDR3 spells CASSYGSSGANVLTF. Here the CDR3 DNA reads TGTGCCAGCAGTTACGGGAGCTCTGGGGCCAACGTCCTGACTTTC.

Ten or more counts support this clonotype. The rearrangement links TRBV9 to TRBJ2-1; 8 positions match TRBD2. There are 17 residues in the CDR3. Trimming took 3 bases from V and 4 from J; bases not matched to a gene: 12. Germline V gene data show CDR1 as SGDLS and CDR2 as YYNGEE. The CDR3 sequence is CASSDTGGGTSYNEQFF. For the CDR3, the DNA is TGTGCCAGCAGCGACACGGGCGGGGGGACATCTTACAATGAGCAGTTCTTC. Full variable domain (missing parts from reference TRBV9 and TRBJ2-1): DSGVTQTPKHLITATGQRVTLRCSPRSGDLSVYWYQQSLDQGLQFLIQYYNGEERAKGNILERFSAQQFPDLHSELNLSSLELGDSALYFCASSDTGGGTSYNEQFFGPGTRLTVL.

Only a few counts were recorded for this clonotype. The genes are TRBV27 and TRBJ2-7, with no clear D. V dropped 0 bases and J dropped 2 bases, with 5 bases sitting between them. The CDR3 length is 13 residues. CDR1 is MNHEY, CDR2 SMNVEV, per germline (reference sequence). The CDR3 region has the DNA TGTGCCAGCAGTTTATCATCTACCTACGAGCAGTACTTC. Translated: CASSLSSTYEQYF.

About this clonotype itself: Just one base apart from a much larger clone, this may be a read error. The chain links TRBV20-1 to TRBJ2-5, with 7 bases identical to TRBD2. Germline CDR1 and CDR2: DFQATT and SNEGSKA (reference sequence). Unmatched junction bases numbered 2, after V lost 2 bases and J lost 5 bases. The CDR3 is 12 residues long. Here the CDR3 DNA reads TGCAGTGCTAGACGGGGAGGGGAGACCCAGTACTTC. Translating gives CSARRGGETQYF.

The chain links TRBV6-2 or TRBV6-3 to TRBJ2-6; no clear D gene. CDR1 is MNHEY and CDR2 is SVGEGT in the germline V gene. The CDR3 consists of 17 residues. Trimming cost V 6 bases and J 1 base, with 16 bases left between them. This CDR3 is CASRIHPEGSGANVLTF. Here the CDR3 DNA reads TGTGCCAGCAGAATCCACCCCGAAGGGTCTGGGGCCAACGTCCTGACTTTC.

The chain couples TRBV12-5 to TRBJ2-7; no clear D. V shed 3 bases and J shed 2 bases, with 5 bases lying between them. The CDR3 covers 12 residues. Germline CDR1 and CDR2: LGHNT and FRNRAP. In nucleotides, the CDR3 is TGTGCTAGTGGTTTTGGTCCCTACGAGCAGTACTTC. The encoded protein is CASGFGPYEQYF.

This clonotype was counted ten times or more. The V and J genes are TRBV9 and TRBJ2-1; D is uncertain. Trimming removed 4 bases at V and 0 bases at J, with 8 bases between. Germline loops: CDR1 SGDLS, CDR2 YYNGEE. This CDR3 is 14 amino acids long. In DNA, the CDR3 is TGTGCCAGCAGCCCCTGGGCCTCCTACAATGAGCAGTTCTTC. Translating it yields CASSPWASYNEQFF.

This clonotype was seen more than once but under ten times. CDR3 sequence reads: CSVESSTSDNEQFF. DNA of the CDR3: TGCAGCGTTGAGTCAAGCACCAGCGACAATGAGCAGTTCTTC. The gene calls are TRBV29-1 and TRBJ2-1; D is unresolved. The CDR3 is 14 residues long. Germline CDR1 and CDR2: SQVTM and ANQGSEA. V was shortened by 3 bases and J by 5 bases, with 14 bases between the two germline ends.

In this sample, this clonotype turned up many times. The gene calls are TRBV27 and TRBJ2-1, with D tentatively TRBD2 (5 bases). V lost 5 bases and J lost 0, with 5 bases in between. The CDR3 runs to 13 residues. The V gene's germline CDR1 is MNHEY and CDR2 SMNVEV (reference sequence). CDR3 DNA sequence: TGTGCCAGCAGTACTAGCTCCTACAATGAGCAGTTCTTC. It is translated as CASSTSSYNEQFF.

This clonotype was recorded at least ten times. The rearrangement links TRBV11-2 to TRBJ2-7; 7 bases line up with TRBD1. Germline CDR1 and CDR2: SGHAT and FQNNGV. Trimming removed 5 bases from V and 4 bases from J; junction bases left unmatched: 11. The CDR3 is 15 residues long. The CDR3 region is CASSVTGTVHYEQYF. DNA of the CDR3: TGTGCCAGCAGCGTAACCGGGACAGTCCATTACGAGCAGTACTTC.

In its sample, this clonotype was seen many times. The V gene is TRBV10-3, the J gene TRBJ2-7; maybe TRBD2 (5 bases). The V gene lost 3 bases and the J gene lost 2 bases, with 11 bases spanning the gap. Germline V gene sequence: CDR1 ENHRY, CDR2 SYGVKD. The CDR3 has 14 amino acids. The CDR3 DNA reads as TGTGCCATCAGTGATCGGGGAACGACCTACGAGCAGTACTTC. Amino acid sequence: CAISDRGTTYEQYF.

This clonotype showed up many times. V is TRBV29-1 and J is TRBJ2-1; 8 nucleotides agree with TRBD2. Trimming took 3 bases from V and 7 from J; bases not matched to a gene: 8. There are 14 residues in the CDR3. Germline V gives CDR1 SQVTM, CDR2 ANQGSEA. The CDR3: CSVEKAGVVNEQFF. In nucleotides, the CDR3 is TGCAGCGTTGAGAAAGCGGGAGTCGTTAATGAGCAGTTCTTC.

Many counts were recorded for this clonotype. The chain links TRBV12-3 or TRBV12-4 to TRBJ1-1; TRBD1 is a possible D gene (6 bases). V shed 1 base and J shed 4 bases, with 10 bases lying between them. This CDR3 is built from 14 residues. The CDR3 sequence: CASSLEGGRTEAFF. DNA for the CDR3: TGTGCCAGCAGTTTAGAAGGGGGTCGCACTGAAGCTTTCTTT.

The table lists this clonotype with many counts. DNA of the CDR3: TGCGCCAGCAGCTTGATCGCAGATCGAAGCTCTGGGGCCAACGTCCTGACTTTC. It is translated as CASSLIADRSSGANVLTF. The chain joins TRBV5-1 to TRBJ2-6, with D hard to call. Germline V gene data show CDR1 as SGHRS and CDR2 as YFSETQ. The CDR3 loop spans 18 amino acids. The ends were cut back, 1 base at V and 0 bases at J, with 14 bases in the middle.

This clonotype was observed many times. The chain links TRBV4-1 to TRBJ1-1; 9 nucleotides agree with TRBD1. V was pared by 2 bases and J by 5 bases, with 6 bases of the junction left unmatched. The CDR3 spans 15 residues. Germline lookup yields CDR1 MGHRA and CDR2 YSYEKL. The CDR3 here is CASSQSRDRVTEAFF. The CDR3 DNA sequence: TGCGCCAGCAGCCAATCCCGGGACAGGGTTACTGAAGCTTTCTTT.

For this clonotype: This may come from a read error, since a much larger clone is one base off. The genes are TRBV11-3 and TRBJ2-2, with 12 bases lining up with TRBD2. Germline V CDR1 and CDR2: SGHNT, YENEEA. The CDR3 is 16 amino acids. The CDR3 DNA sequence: TGTGCCAGCAGCTCTAATGGACTAGCGGGAACCGGGGAGCTGCTTTTT. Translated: CASSSNGLAGTGELLF.

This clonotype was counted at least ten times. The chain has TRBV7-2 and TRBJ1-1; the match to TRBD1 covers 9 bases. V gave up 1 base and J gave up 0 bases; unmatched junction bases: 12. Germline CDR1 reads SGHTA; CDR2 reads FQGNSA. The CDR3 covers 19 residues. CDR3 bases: TGTGCCAGCAGCTTAGGATACAGGGGGCGCCAGATCATGAACACTGAAGCTTTCTTT. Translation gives CASSLGYRGRQIMNTEAFF.

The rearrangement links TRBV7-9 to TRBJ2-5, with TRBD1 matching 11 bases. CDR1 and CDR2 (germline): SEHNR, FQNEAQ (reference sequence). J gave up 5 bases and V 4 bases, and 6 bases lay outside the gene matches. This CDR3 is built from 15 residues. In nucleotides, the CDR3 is TGTGCCAGCAGCTGGGGGACAGGGGGATTGGAGACCCAGTACTTC. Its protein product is CASSWGTGGLETQYF.